The present T cell receptor beta chain was sequenced within a study of shared clonotypes between healthy human individuals. Study results and caveats: Tissues were not sampled, only blood, and their repertoires likely differ.

Germline V gives CDR1 MDHEN, CDR2 SYDVKM. This CDR3 has 14 amino acids. Trimming removed 8 bases from V and 0 bases from J, with 11 bases in between. Profiled with immunoSEQ multiplex PCR; TCRdb holds only in-frame clones, not every one. Of millions of clones detected, 85% to 95% appear once; the ten largest clones hold 0.39%. Of note for this clone: Its target is not known.

Specimen: naive CD4+ T cells from PBMCs. The subset here: CD45RA+ positively selected. J is TRBJ2-1 and V is TRBV28; D remains ambiguous. The origin of this receptor is a man aged 18-30 years in good health. Some clones in this sample may be carry-over from other donors' samples. The CDR3 DNA is TGTGCCAGCGCAGGACCGATCTCCTACAATGAGCAGTTCTTC. Amino acids: CASAGPISYNEQFF.